One sample yielded the 20 T cell receptor beta chains listed below, sequenced in a study of cytomegalovirus exposure and HLA in healthy donors (dated by TCRdb to about 2017). The library was obtained by the immunoSEQ multiplex PCR assay. A mixture of 60 forward primers for TCR Vbeta segments and 13 reverse primers for TCR Jbeta segments was used in the multiplex PCR. TCRdb mirrors the immuneACCESS table, restricted to in-frame sequences. Some clones are absent from its copies; in checked studies, under half trace to an unresolved V gene, and the reason for the others is unknown. This sample has around 160,000 clones in its table, and around 68% of those were observed once. The ten largest clonotypes hold roughly 1.5% of the sample. The sequenced material came from PBMCs. The receptor set was obtained from a man between 45 and 60 years old in good health and CMV-seronegative.

V gene TRBV28 combines with J gene TRBJ2-7; tentatively, D is TRBD1 (6 bases). Germline CDR1 is MDHEN and CDR2 is SYDVKM. The length of the CDR3 is 14 residues. V was shortened by 2 bases and J by 2 bases, with 10 bases between the two germline ends. DNA for the CDR3: TGTGCCAGCAGTTTACTCGGGACACCCTACGAGCAGTACTTC. This gives the protein CASSLLGTPYEQYF.

The V call is TRBV10-3, the J call TRBJ2-1, with 12 bases matching TRBD1. The CDR3 runs 14 residues. The J segment lost 8 bases and the V segment lost 8 bases, leaving 7 bases of the junction unmatched. The germline V gene encodes CDR1 ENHRY and CDR2 SYGVKD. The chain's CDR3 is CAIAGDRGRDEQFF. Written as DNA, the CDR3 is TGTGCCATCGCGGGGGACAGGGGGCGGGATGAGCAGTTCTTC.

The chain couples TRBV5-1 to TRBJ1-4; D unresolved. The germline V and J ends were trimmed by 4 bases and 5 bases, with 12 bases remaining between them. Looked up from germline, CDR1 is SGHRS and CDR2 is YFSETQ. The CDR3 loop spans 14 amino acids. CDR3 in amino acids: CASSPGWGNEKLFF. The CDR3 nucleotides read TGCGCCAGCAGCCCGGGATGGGGAAATGAAAAACTGTTTTTT.

The chain is built from TRBV11-3 and TRBJ2-3, with TRBD1 matching over 9 bases. The length of the CDR3 is 14 residues. V lost 5 bases and J lost 6; bases outside the gene matches: 6. Germline CDR1 reads SGHNT; CDR2 reads YENEEA. The CDR3 loop is CASSKQGAMDTQYF. The DNA of the CDR3 is TGTGCCAGCAGCAAACAGGGGGCCATGGATACGCAGTATTTT.

The rearrangement joins TRBV18 to TRBJ2-7; the D gene is possibly TRBD1 (6 bases). Deletions cut 3 bases from V and 5 bases from J, with 11 bases between. Germline assignment: CDR1 KGHSH and CDR2 LQKENI. The CDR3 has 13 amino acids. The DNA for the CDR3 is TGTGCCAGCTCACCTCAGGGGTTCAACGAGCAGTACTTC. This translates into CASSPQGFNEQYF.

This clone was observed once. This chain uses TRBV19 with TRBJ1-1; D is undetermined. This CDR3 has 15 amino acids. Trimming took off 10 bases at V and 3 bases at J, with 21 bases between the two ends. Germline V lookup: CDR1 LNHDA, CDR2 SQIVND (reference sequence). DNA for the CDR3: TGTGCCACCAGACGCAGTAACTTCGGGGACACTGAAGCTTTCTTT. Its translation is CATRRSNFGDTEAFF.

This chain links TRBV13 with TRBJ2-4, with 10 bases aligning to TRBD1. Germline assignment: CDR1 PRHDT and CDR2 FYEKMQ (reference sequence). The length of the CDR3 is 16 residues. V dropped 1 base and J dropped 4; count of bases not matched to a gene: 4. The CDR3 DNA follows: TGTGCCAGCAGCTTAGTGGGACAGGGGAATAAAAACATTCAGTACTTC. Translating gives CASSLVGQGNKNIQYF.

This chain uses TRBV11-2 with TRBJ1-2; D gene unclear. The CDR3 has 13 residues. Germline lookup yields CDR1 SGHAT and CDR2 FQNNGV. V gave up 6 bases and J gave up 2 bases, with 10 bases separating them. CDR3 nucleotide sequence: TGTGCCAGCAGTCCGGCAGGCAACTATGGCTACACCTTC. As protein: CASSPAGNYGYTF.

The chain couples TRBV28 to TRBJ2-2, with TRBD1 matching 7 bases. This CDR3 is 15 amino acids long. Germline V gene lookup returns CDR1 MDHEN and CDR2 SYDVKM. The V and J ends lost 7 bases and 6 bases, in that order; junction bases with no gene match: 11. The CDR3 DNA reads as TGTGCCAGCAACCTCGGACAGGTCCTTTCCGGGGAGCTGTTTTTT. Translation: CASNLGQVLSGELFF.

Here the CDR3 reads CASSRQGRSSYEQYF. CDR3 nucleotides: TGTGCCAGCAGTCGACAGGGCCGAAGCTCCTACGAGCAGTACTTC. The chain uses TRBV7-9 and TRBJ2-7, with 7 nucleotides matching TRBD1. This CDR3 is built from 15 residues. J gave up 0 bases and V 6 bases, and 8 bases lay outside the gene matches. The germline CDR1 and CDR2 sequences are SEHNR and FQNEAQ (reference sequence).

V usage is TRBV18 and J usage is TRBJ1-6, with D unresolved. The CDR3 consists of 15 residues. Per the germline V gene, CDR1 is KGHSH and CDR2 is LQKENI. V shed 2 bases and J shed 9 bases, with 14 bases lying between them. Written as DNA, the CDR3 is TGTGCCAGCTCACCAGACGGTCCCGGCGGTTCACCCCTCCACTTT. Its protein product is CASSPDGPGGSPLHF.

This clone was detected once. V usage is TRBV5-4 and J usage is TRBJ2-1; TRBD2 agrees at 13 bases. The CDR3 is 14 residues long. J lost 8 bases, V lost 7 bases, and 6 bases had no gene match. Germline V gene sequence: CDR1 SGHNT, CDR2 YYREEE (reference sequence). The CDR3 DNA follows: TGTGCCAGCGGACTAGCGGGGGCCCCCCATGAGCAGTTCTTC. Translation: CASGLAGAPHEQFF.

V and J are TRBV18 and TRBJ2-3; TRBD2 might be the D (5 bases). V was pared by 3 bases and J by 0 bases, with 7 bases between. The CDR3 totals 14 residues. Per the germline V gene, CDR1 is KGHSH and CDR2 is LQKENI. The CDR3 DNA reads TGTGCCAGCTCACCGCCGGGAAGCACAGATACGCAGTATTTT. Protein: CASSPPGSTDTQYF.

This clone was recorded once. This chain joins TRBV5-3 and TRBJ1-1, with no clear D. TRBV5-3 is designated an ORF whose function remains uncertain. The CDR3 length is 12 residues. Trimming cost V 0 bases and J 8 bases, with 8 bases left between them. CDR3 coding DNA: TGTGCCAGAAGCTTGGCCCTTCCCGAAGCTTTCTTT. It yields the protein CARSLALPEAFF.

This clone was counted between two and nine times. The CDR3 bases are TGTGCCAGCAGCCAAGATGGGACGGGGGGCCGCCCAGATACGCAGTATTTT. It encodes CASSQDGTGGRPDTQYF. The chain has TRBV4-2 and TRBJ2-3, with D perhaps matching TRBD2 (7 bases). This CDR3 is built from 17 residues. Germline CDR1 reads LGHNA; CDR2 reads YNFKEQ. Trimming took 0 bases from V and 4 from J, leaving 17 bases between them.

The gene calls are TRBV6-5 and TRBJ1-1; possible D gene TRBD1, 5 bases. The CDR3 covers 15 residues. Deletions cut 0 bases from V and 0 bases from J, with 8 bases between. The germline gives CDR1 MNHEY, CDR2 SVGAGI. DNA of the CDR3: TGTGCCAGCAGTTACTCGGTGGGGCTGAACACTGAAGCTTTCTTT. It yields the protein CASSYSVGLNTEAFF.

This clone was seen just once. The chain is built from TRBV10-3 and TRBJ2-1; TRBD2 matches at 16 bases. V lost 6 bases to trimming and J lost 7 bases; unmatched junction nucleotides: 9. This CDR3 contains 17 residues. Per the germline V gene, CDR1 is ENHRY and CDR2 is SYGVKD. The CDR3 DNA sequence: TGTGCCATCAGCAGTCCCGGGACTAGCGGGGGGGATAATGAGCAGTTCTTC. It encodes CAISSPGTSGGDNEQFF.

The chain couples TRBV7-8 to TRBJ2-1; TRBD1 aligns across 7 bases. V was pared by 4 bases and J by 4 bases, with 7 bases of the junction left unmatched. The length of the CDR3 is 15 residues. CDR1 SGHVS and CDR2 FQNEAQ come from the germline V gene. The CDR3 here is CASSSSGTVYNEQFF. The CDR3 nucleotides read TGTGCCAGCAGCTCATCCGGGACAGTTTACAATGAGCAGTTCTTC.

This clone was seen a handful of times. J is TRBJ2-1 and V is TRBV7-6; D not certain. The CDR3 covers 12 residues. The germline CDR1 and CDR2 sequences are SGHVS and FNYEAQ. V dropped 5 bases and J dropped 9 bases, with 11 bases sitting between them. CDR3 sequence reads: CASSLTEVEQFF. CDR3 nucleotides: TGTGCCAGCAGCCTAACCGAGGTTGAGCAGTTCTTC.

The chain couples TRBV28 to TRBJ2-2, with TRBD1 matching over 8 bases. CDR3 length equals 14 residues. V gave up 10 bases and J gave up 0 bases; unmatched junction bases: 4. Germline lookup yields CDR1 MDHEN and CDR2 SYDVKM. The chain's CDR3 is CAIPRGPNTGELFF. DNA for the CDR3: TGTGCCATCCCCAGGGGGCCGAACACCGGGGAGCTGTTTTTT.